This TCR beta chain was sequenced in a study of blood T cell repertoires in COVID-19. CDR3 length: 16 residues. V lost 4 bases, J lost 6 bases, and 11 bases stayed unmatched. From germline, CDR1 is SGDLS and CDR2 YYNGEE. Per the original methods: How many nucleated cells were present was estimated from reference gene primer amplification. Libraries were prepared by immunoSEQ multiplex PCR; TCRdb keeps only in-frame clonotypes and omits some of them. V and J calls and clone size are given by that table; D and trimming were obtained from the DNA. The sample contains under 300,000 clones, roughly 89% of which appear only once.

Sequenced: peripheral blood. The chain couples TRBV9 to TRBJ1-1; 11 bases are shared with TRBD1. This sequence was found in a woman aged 40 to 50 who had recovered from COVID-19. For the CDR3, the DNA is TGTGCCAGCAGCCCATGGACAGGGGGCGGGAAGCCTGAAGCTTTCTTT. This translates into CASSPWTGGGKPEAFF.